The rows below give T cell receptor beta chains drawn from one sample of a study of blood T cell repertoires in COVID-19. Assay: immunoSEQ multiplex PCR; the TCRdb copy retains only in-frame clones and omits some. Altogether about 110,000 clones are present, just over 70% being singletons, with the ten largest covering less than 2%. Sequencing input: peripheral blood. These TCRs come from a woman aged 40-49 years with acute or convalescent COVID-19. Each CDR3 is given with its conserved first and last residue.

v_call	j_call	cdr3_aa
TRBV2	TRBJ2-3	CASSLLAGGGDTQYF
TRBV6-5	TRBJ1-4	CASSLSNEKLFF
TRBV5-6	TRBJ2-2	CASSVVGSASGELFF
TRBV5-4	TRBJ1-4	CASSLRPSNEKLFF
TRBV30	TRBJ2-7	CAWSSRGLYEQYF
TRBV10-1	TRBJ2-3	CASSDGSNTDTQYF
TRBV19	TRBJ2-1	CASKRGSGRSYNEQFF
TRBV13	TRBJ2-7	CASSWDSGTPLYEQYF
TRBV4-3	TRBJ1-6	CASSQEVRQGNSPLHF
TRBV29-1	TRBJ1-2	CSGGGQGNYGYTF
TRBV5-4	TRBJ2-3	CASSLGGSGGADTQYF
TRBV9	TRBJ2-1	CASSVAAWTSYNEQFF
TRBV28	TRBJ1-2	CASRTFGTGLEGWGYTF
TRBV19	TRBJ1-3	CASSRQSGNTIYF
TRBV5-4	TRBJ2-1	CASSYSFDEQFF
TRBV7-9	TRBJ2-7	CASSLDIFYEQYF
TRBV7-9	TRBJ2-7	CASSLEGQGEYF
TRBV10-2	TRBJ2-7	CASMGDSSYEQYF
TRBV27	TRBJ2-5	CASSSPTSGGAETQYF
TRBV2	TRBJ1-5	CASTTTGGRLASNQPQHF
TRBV19	TRBJ1-6	CASSSGTYNSPLHF
TRBV5-6	TRBJ2-3	CASSSSTQADTQYF
TRBV7-2	TRBJ1-5	CASSFRGRDNQPQHF
TRBV3-1/TRBV3-2	TRBJ1-2	CASSPRRGLYGYTF
TRBV5-1	TRBJ1-1	CASSLGGATEAFF
TRBV5-1	TRBJ2-7	CASSLASGTGGYEQYF
TRBV19	TRBJ1-4	CASTRQGWTNEKLFF
TRBV13	TRBJ1-2	CASSLGPGKGYTF
TRBV5-1	TRBJ2-5	CASSPRTGLLETQYF
TRBV4-1	TRBJ2-5	CASSDYRDREGETQYF
TRBV6-1	TRBJ1-1	CASGDREAFF
TRBV28	TRBJ2-7	CASSSQGAETTYEQYF
TRBV11-3	TRBJ2-3	CASSSGLAGLTDTQYF
TRBV13	TRBJ1-6	CASSSGTVNSPLHF
TRBV20-1	TRBJ1-1	CSAREPTEAFF
TRBV5-6	TRBJ2-3	CASIRGSVASTDTQYF
TRBV7-7	TRBJ2-3	CASSLVASDTQYF